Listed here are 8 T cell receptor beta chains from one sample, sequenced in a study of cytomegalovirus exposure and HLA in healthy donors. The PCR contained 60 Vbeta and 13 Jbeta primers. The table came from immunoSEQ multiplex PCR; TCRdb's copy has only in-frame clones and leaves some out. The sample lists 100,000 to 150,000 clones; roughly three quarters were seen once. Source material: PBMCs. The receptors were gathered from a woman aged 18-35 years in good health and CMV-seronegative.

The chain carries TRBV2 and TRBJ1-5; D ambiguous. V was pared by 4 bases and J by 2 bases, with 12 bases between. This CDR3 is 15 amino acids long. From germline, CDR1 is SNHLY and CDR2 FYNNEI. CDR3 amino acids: CASSGSARGNQPQHF. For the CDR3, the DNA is TGTGCCAGCAGTGGCTCCGCCCGGGGCAATCAGCCCCAGCATTTT.

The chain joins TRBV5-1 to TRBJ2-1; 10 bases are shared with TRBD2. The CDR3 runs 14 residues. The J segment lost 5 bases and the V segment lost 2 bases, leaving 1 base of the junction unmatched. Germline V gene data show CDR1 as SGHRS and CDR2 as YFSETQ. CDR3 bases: TGCGCCAGCAGCTTCACTAGCGGGAACAATGAGCAGTTCTTC. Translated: CASSFTSGNNEQFF.

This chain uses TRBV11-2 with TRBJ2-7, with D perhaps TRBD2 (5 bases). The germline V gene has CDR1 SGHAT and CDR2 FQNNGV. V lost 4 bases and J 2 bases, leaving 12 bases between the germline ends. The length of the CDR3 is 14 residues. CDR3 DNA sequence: TGTGCCAGCAGCTCCGCGGCACTAGCCTACGAGCAGTACTTC. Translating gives CASSSAALAYEQYF. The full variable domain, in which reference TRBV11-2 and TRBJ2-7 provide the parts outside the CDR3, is EAGVAQSPRYKIIEKRQSVAFWCNPISGHATLYWYQQILGQGPKLLIQFQNNGVVDDSQLPKDRFSAERLKGVDSTLKIQPAKLEDSAVYLCASSSAALAYEQYFGPGTRLTVT.

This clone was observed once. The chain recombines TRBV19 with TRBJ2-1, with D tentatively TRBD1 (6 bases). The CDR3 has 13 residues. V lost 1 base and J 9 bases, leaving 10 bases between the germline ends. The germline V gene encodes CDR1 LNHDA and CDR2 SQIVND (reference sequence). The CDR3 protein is CASSIVAGAEQFF. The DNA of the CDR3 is TGTGCCAGTAGTATAGTGGCAGGGGCTGAGCAGTTCTTC.

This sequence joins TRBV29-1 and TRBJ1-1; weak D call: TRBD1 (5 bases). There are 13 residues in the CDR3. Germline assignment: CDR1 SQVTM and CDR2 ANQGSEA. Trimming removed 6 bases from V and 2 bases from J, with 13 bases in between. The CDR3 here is CSVAGPTNTEAFF. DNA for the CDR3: TGCAGCGTGGCGGGACCCACCAACACTGAAGCTTTCTTT.

The CDR3 sequence is CAWTDGGVGNQPQHF. In DNA, the CDR3 is TGTGCCTGGACTGATGGAGGGGTTGGAAATCAGCCCCAGCATTTT. This chain links TRBV30 with TRBJ1-5; D might be TRBD1 (5 bases). The CDR3 covers 15 residues. Germline CDR1 is GTSNPN and CDR2 is SVGIG (reference sequence). The V end lost 4 bases, the J end lost 4 bases, and 17 bases lay between the germline ends. Using reference TRBV30 and TRBJ1-5 for the parts outside the CDR3, the full variable domain is SQTIHQWPATLVQPVGSPLSLECTVEGTSNPNLYWYRQAAGRGLQLLFYSVGIGQISSEVPQNLSASRPQDRQFILSSKKLLLSDSGFYLCAWTDGGVGNQPQHFGDGTRLSIL.

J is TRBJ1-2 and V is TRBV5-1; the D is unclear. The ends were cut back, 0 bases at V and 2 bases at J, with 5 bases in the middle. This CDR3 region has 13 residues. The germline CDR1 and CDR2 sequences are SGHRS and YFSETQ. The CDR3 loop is CASSLGENYGYTF. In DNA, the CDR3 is TGCGCCAGCAGCTTGGGAGAGAACTATGGCTACACCTTC.

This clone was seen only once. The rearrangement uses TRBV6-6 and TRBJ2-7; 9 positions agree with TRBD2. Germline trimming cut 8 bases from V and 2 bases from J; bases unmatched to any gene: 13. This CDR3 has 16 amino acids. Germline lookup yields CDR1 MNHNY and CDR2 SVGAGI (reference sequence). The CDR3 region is CASASRRGGGAYEQYF. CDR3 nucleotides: TGTGCCAGCGCAAGTCGGCGGGGGGGCGGGGCCTACGAGCAGTACTTC.